This T cell receptor (beta chain) appears in the sequencing data of a study of immune evolution from preneoplasia to lung adenocarcinoma (dated by TCRdb to the early 2020s). For the study in its entirety: No AAH lesions showed HLA loss of heterozygosity, compared with 5.5% to 8% of AIS, 15% of MIA and approximately 35% of ADC lesions. Immune contexture across lung adenocarcinoma precursors and invasive adenocarcinoma was profiled using immune gene expression, TCR sequencing and multiplex immunofluorescence. Resected precursor lesions (AAH, AIS, MIA) and invasive adenocarcinomas were compared with paired morphologically normal lung tissue. The sample size depended on which specimens were available, not on a prior power calculation. The immune data were combined with whole exome sequencing and methylation data from the same cohort of nodules. A total of about 53 patients with pulmonary nodules who underwent surgical resection were included in the overall cohort. The TCR sequencing data were obtained from some 50 patients. The study reported that around 100 samples were used for TCR sequencing. POLYSOLVER was used to infer Class I HLA alleles from exome data, while LOHHLA was used to detect allele-specific HLA loss.

In the case of this clone: It has no known antigen specificity. Base quality data are lacking; no much larger clone is found one base away.

TCR beta CDR3 regions were sequenced from DNA using the immunoSEQ hsTCRbeta Kit. The original methods were these. TCR sequencing data were analysed with the ImmunoSEQ Analyzer. T cell clonality was defined as 1 minus Pielou's evenness, calculated on productive rearrangements. The inverse Simpson index, applied to productive templates, was used to measure T cell diversity. T cell density was defined as TCR beta template counts normalized to usable DNA, with usable DNA estimated by amplifying and sequencing housekeeping genes. Two-sided Kruskal-Wallis tests were used to compare TCR metrics across histologic stages. TCRdb took over this immuneACCESS table, retaining in-frame rearrangements with V and J assigned. Such tables are incomplete; in checked studies, under half of the missing clones stem from an unresolved V gene, and the remainder is unexplained. That table gives V, J and clone size, and the DNA gave D and trimming. Counted in this sample were 8,000 or so clones; about 78% of them appeared once. The ten largest account for about a tenth of the sample.

Resection was performed on patients in Japan or China between about 2013 and 2017. The histologic diagnosis of each case was independently confirmed on H&E slides by two lung cancer pathologists. For nucleic acid extraction, premalignant or tumor cells were enriched by macro-dissection following pathologic assessment. DNA was isolated from FFPE tissue using the AllPrep DNA/RNA FFPE Kit. The CDR3 covers 15 residues, taking in both the cysteine and the phenylalanine. This entry keeps only the CDR3 DNA: 45 bases, framed from base 1. CDR1 and CDR2 are drawn from the germline V gene: SNHLY, FYNNEI. V and J are trimmed by 3 bases and 4 bases, and the gene matches miss 3 bases of the junction. Findings and caveats that apply to the study as a whole: Because all patients came from Japan and China, whether the findings apply to Western populations was uncertain. The highest top T cell clone frequencies were observed in normal lung, and a progressive decrease in top T cell clone frequencies appeared to occur from AAH through AIS, MIA and invasive adenocarcinoma. The findings reflected association rather than direct causation, and larger cohorts with long-term follow-up and longitudinal biopsies were considered necessary. T cell clonality was highest in KRAS-mutant nodules compared with EGFR-mutant or double wild-type lesions. The highest clonality was observed in normal lung, whereas higher T cell density and diversity but lower clonality appeared to be present in later-stage lesions.

This TCR came from a donor aged 70 or over with lung adenocarcinoma. This chain is built from TRBV2 and TRBJ2-2, and TRBD2 aligns with 9 junction nucleotides. The sample was FFPE minimally invasive lung adenocarcinoma tissue. The sample's cell subset or site label, in plain terms: micro-invasive lung adenocarcinoma (MIA). At the DNA level, the sequence is TGTGCCAGCAGTGAGCGGGAGGGGGTCACCGGGGAGCTGTTTTTT. Translated, this is CASSEREGVTGELFF.